The rows below give T cell receptor beta chains drawn from one sample of a study of shared clonotypes between healthy human individuals. Measured with immunoSEQ multiplex PCR; TCRdb has only the in-frame clones, and not every one. Found here are about 2.3 million clones, around 92% of them singletons; the top ten hold approximately 0.4%. What was sequenced was naive CD4+ T cells from PBMCs. The receptor source for this set is a man between 18 and 29 years old in good health. Some clones in this sample may be carry-over from other donors' samples. CDR3s include the opening cysteine and the closing phenylalanine or tryptophan. The D gene is left open where the match is weak. Only part of the rows carry a size: once, few, many, or a class if the clone is expanded.

abundance	v_gene	d_gene	j_gene	CDR3aa	CDR3nt
.	TRBV14	.	TRBJ2-1	CASSQALWAKTEQFF	TGTGCCAGCAGCCAGGCGCTTTGGGCCAAGACTGAGCAGTTCTTC
.	TRBV4-2	TRBD2	TRBJ2-1	CASSQGRTSGGSSYNEQFF	TGTGCCAGCAGCCAAGGCAGGACTAGCGGGGGGAGCTCCTACAATGAGCAGTTCTTC
.	TRBV18	.	TRBJ2-7	CASSPKGNEQYF	TGTGCCAGCTCACCAAAGGGTAACGAGCAGTACTTC
.	TRBV5-1	.	TRBJ2-3	CASSLGDSTDTQYF	TGCGCCAGCAGCTTGGGAGATAGCACAGATACGCAGTATTTT
.	TRBV19	.	TRBJ2-7	CASSIGGGSSYEQYF	TGTGCCAGTAGTATAGGCGGCGGAAGCTCCTACGAGCAGTACTTC
.	TRBV25-1	.	TRBJ2-7	CASKTTQGTYEQYF	TGTGCCAGCAAAACCACTCAGGGCACCTACGAGCAGTACTTC
.	TRBV28	TRBD1	TRBJ1-5	CASSSIYPTTGGYQPQHF	TGTGCCAGCAGTAGTATATACCCGACGACAGGGGGATATCAGCCCCAGCATTTT
.	TRBV28	.	TRBJ2-1	CASSLREVEFF	TGTGCCAGCAGTCTCAGGGAGGTCGAGTTCTTC
.	TRBV5-1	.	TRBJ1-2	CASSMDSRPSF	TGCGCCAGCAGCATGGACAGTCGTCCCTCCTTC
.	TRBV7-8	TRBD1	TRBJ1-5	CASSPATGPYSNQPQHF	TGTGCCAGCAGCCCGGCGACAGGGCCATATAGCAATCAGCCCCAGCATTTT
.	TRBV10-3	TRBD2	TRBJ2-7	CAISVGALAGGLAEQYF	TGTGCCATCAGTGTAGGGGCACTAGCGGGAGGTCTGGCCGAGCAGTACTTC
.	TRBV28	TRBD2	TRBJ2-7	CASRTIAGVGEQYF	TGTGCCAGCAGGACTATAGCGGGAGTGGGAGAGCAGTACTTC
.	TRBV7-9	TRBD1	TRBJ1-2	CASRGQGALQDGYTF	TGTGCCAGCAGGGGACAGGGGGCGCTTCAAGATGGCTACACCTTC
.	TRBV6-1	.	TRBJ2-5	CASSDDGSTQYF	TGTGCCAGCAGTGACGACGGGAGTACCCAGTACTTC
.	TRBV15	.	TRBJ1-3	CATSKDTGFDTIYF	TGTGCCACCAGCAAAGACACAGGGTTTGACACCATATATTTT
few	TRBV7-2	.	TRBJ2-3	CASSLGGTDTQYF	TGTGCCAGCAGCTTAGGGGGCACAGATACGCAGTATTTT
.	TRBV30	TRBD1	TRBJ1-5	CAWSRADREMQPQHF	TGTGCCTGGAGTCGGGCGGACAGGGAAATGCAGCCCCAGCATTTT
once	TRBV6-1	.	TRBJ1-3	CASSERDEVVLAGNTIYF	TGTGCCAGCAGTGAAAGGGACGAGGTAGTCCTCGCCGGAAACACCATATATTTT
.	TRBV7-3	.	TRBJ1-1	CASSLEGGEAFF	TGTGCCAGCAGCTTAGAGGGAGGTGAAGCTTTCTTT
.	TRBV28	TRBD2	TRBJ2-1	CASSSPTSGSYNEQFF	TGTGCCAGCAGCTCCCCGACTAGCGGGAGTTACAATGAGCAGTTCTTC
.	TRBV10-3	.	TRBJ2-3	CAISESTNAGDTQYF	TGTGCCATCAGTGAGTCGACAAACGCCGGAGATACGCAGTATTTT
.	TRBV18	.	TRBJ1-3	CASSPPRQLGSSGNTIYF	TGTGCCAGCTCACCACCGAGACAGTTGGGGTCCTCTGGAAACACCATATATTTT
.	TRBV7-2	TRBD2	TRBJ2-1	CASSLTSGTLYNEQFF	TGTGCCAGCAGCTTAACTAGCGGGACCCTTTACAATGAGCAGTTCTTC
.	TRBV28	TRBD1	TRBJ1-1	CASRVTGGSTEAFF	TGTGCCAGCAGAGTAACAGGGGGCTCTACCGAAGCTTTCTTT
.	TRBV5-4	.	TRBJ2-7	CASSLGGLSYEQYF	TGTGCCAGCAGCTTGGGTGGCTTATCCTACGAGCAGTACTTC
.	TRBV7-2	TRBD1	TRBJ1-2	CASSHRTGGGYGYTF	TGTGCCAGCAGCCACCGGACAGGGGGTGGCTATGGCTACACCTTC
.	TRBV28	.	TRBJ1-2	CASSSSGVDYGYTF	TGTGCCAGCAGTTCATCAGGGGTTGACTATGGCTACACCTTC
.	TRBV2	.	TRBJ2-5	CASSANGNEETQYF	TGTGCCAGCAGTGCAAATGGGAACGAAGAGACCCAGTACTTC
.	TRBV30	TRBD2	TRBJ2-7	CAWSVPPGLAGGPYEQYF	TGTGCCTGGAGTGTACCCCCCGGACTAGCGGGAGGGCCCTACGAGCAGTACTTC